What follows are 22 T cell receptor beta chains derived from one specimen sequenced in a study of blood T cell repertoires in COVID-19. The method was immunoSEQ multiplex PCR; TCRdb's version includes in-frame clones alone and lacks a portion of them. This sample has approximately 140,000 clones, with 88% found just once. The sample comprised peripheral blood. These receptor sequences come from a man between 65 and 79 years old with active COVID-19.

The chain carries TRBV4-3 and TRBJ2-7, with 8 bases aligning to TRBD1. Germline CDR1 and CDR2: LGHNA and YSLEER. V was clipped by 2 bases and J by 6 bases; unmatched bases: 9. The CDR3 runs 15 residues. CDR3 sequence reads: CASSQTSGQGSEQYF. CDR3 bases: TGCGCCAGCAGCCAAACCAGCGGACAGGGTAGCGAGCAGTACTTC.

The genes are TRBV14 and TRBJ1-1; D is undetermined. V was clipped by 4 bases and J by 1 base, with 7 bases between them. This CDR3 is 13 amino acids long. Germline CDR1 reads SGHDN; CDR2 reads FVKESK. The CDR3 is CASSLTANTEAFF. In DNA, the CDR3 is TGTGCCAGCAGCCTCACAGCGAACACTGAAGCTTTCTTT.

V and J are TRBV7-9 and TRBJ2-1; 14 bases align to TRBD2. This CDR3 region has 18 residues. Trimming at V came to 5 bases and at J to 6 bases, leaving 12 bases not matched to a gene. The V gene's germline CDR1 is SEHNR and CDR2 FQNEAQ (reference sequence). This CDR3 reads CASSIPWTSGRLGNEQFF. For the CDR3, the DNA is TGTGCCAGCAGCATACCCTGGACTAGCGGGAGGTTAGGCAATGAGCAGTTCTTC.

The chain recombines TRBV3-1 (or the pseudogene TRBV3-2) with TRBJ1-1; the D is unclear. This CDR3 has 14 amino acids. V gave up 3 bases and J gave up 2 bases, with 10 bases separating them. Germline CDR1 and CDR2: LGHDT and YNNKEL (reference sequence). This CDR3 reads CASSHRKQNTEAFF. DNA of the CDR3: TGTGCCAGCAGCCATCGTAAGCAAAACACTGAAGCTTTCTTT.

The V gene is TRBV4-1, the J gene TRBJ2-3; 10 bases map to TRBD1. The germline gives CDR1 MGHRA, CDR2 YSYEKL. The length of the CDR3 is 18 residues. V gave up 0 bases and J gave up 1 base; unmatched junction bases: 7. In DNA, the CDR3 is TGCGCCAGCAGCCAAGACTGGGACAGGGGTCTTGGCACAGATACGCAGTATTTT. Translated, it gives CASSQDWDRGLGTDTQYF.

This chain links TRBV5-1 with TRBJ2-7; 8 nucleotides agree with TRBD1. V shed 5 bases, J shed 4 bases, and the junction held 8 bases outside the gene matches. Per germline, CDR1 SGHRS and CDR2 YFSETQ. CDR3 length: 14 residues. This CDR3 reads CASRLGTGGYEQYF. CDR3 DNA sequence: TGCGCCAGCAGACTTGGAACAGGGGGTTACGAGCAGTACTTC.

The V and J genes are TRBV9 and TRBJ2-7; TRBD1 agrees at 8 bases. CDR1 and CDR2 from the germline V gene are SGDLS and YYNGEE. Trimming at V came to 0 bases and at J to 2 bases, leaving 4 bases not matched to a gene. The CDR3 totals 15 residues. The CDR3 nucleotides are TGTGCCAGCAGCGTAGCCGTGACAGGGGCCTACGAGCAGTACTTC. As protein: CASSVAVTGAYEQYF.

V gene TRBV24-1 combines with J gene TRBJ2-3; D is perhaps TRBD1 (5 bases). Deletions cut 1 base from V and 4 bases from J, with 14 bases between. Looked up from germline, CDR1 is KGHDR and CDR2 is SFDVKD. This CDR3 contains 16 residues. As DNA, the CDR3 is TGTGCCACCAGTGATTTAGGCCAGGGCATTTCAGATACGCAGTATTTT. This codes for CATSDLGQGISDTQYF.

The J gene is TRBJ2-3, the V gene TRBV19, with 9 bases that match TRBD2. The V and J ends lost 5 bases and 1 base, in that order; junction bases with no gene match: 4. Germline assignment: CDR1 LNHDA and CDR2 SQIVND (reference sequence). CDR3 length: 15 residues. In DNA, the CDR3 is TGTGCCAGTAGTTCCGCGGGAGGGGGCACAGATACGCAGTATTTT. This translates into CASSSAGGGTDTQYF.

The J gene is TRBJ2-1, the V gene TRBV4-3, with D unresolved. Germline values: CDR1 LGHNA, CDR2 YSLEER. This CDR3 is 19 amino acids long. V lost 4 bases to trimming and J lost 0 bases, with 22 bases between them. This chain's CDR3 is CASSPEEMGARSSYNEQFF. The CDR3 nucleotides read TGCGCCAGCAGCCCAGAGGAAATGGGTGCTAGAAGCTCCTACAATGAGCAGTTCTTC.

The genes are TRBV7-2 and TRBJ1-1, with D unclear. The CDR3 consists of 13 residues. The V gene lost 5 bases and the J gene lost 3 bases, with 10 bases spanning the gap. Germline loops: CDR1 SGHTA, CDR2 FQGNSA. CDR3 sequence (DNA): TGTGCCAGCAGCATCCGCCGGGACACTGAAGCTTTCTTT. It encodes CASSIRRDTEAFF.

Note on this clone: The sample holds other DNA sequences that translate to the same CDR3. The chain recombines TRBV30 with TRBJ1-1; D is unclear. Germline CDR1 reads GTSNPN; CDR2 reads SVGIG (reference sequence). V gave up 0 bases and J gave up 1 base, with 6 bases separating them. This CDR3 has 13 amino acids. Written as DNA, the CDR3 is TGTGCCTGGAGTGTACGCGAGAACACTGAAGCTTTCTTT. This codes for CAWSVRENTEAFF.

This chain uses TRBV15 with TRBJ2-3; 15 nucleotides match TRBD2. The CDR3 loop spans 18 amino acids. The J segment lost 0 bases and the V segment lost 5 bases, leaving 6 bases of the junction unmatched. CDR1 is LNHNV, CDR2 YYDKDF, per germline (reference sequence). The CDR3 protein is CATSGGTSGRWSTDTQYF. The DNA for the CDR3 is TGTGCCACCAGCGGGGGGACTAGCGGGAGGTGGAGCACAGATACGCAGTATTTT.

The chain uses TRBV29-1 and TRBJ2-1; 11 bases are a match to TRBD2. V shed 7 bases, J shed 8 bases, and the junction held 7 bases outside the gene matches. The CDR3 consists of 13 residues. CDR1 and CDR2 (germline): SQVTM, ANQGSEA. Here the CDR3 DNA reads TGCAGCGGCACTAGCGGGAGATCCCATGAGCAGTTCTTC. This translates into CSGTSGRSHEQFF.

This clone has a handful of counts. The chain recombines TRBV5-1 with TRBJ1-2; 7 bases match TRBD1. Germline-derived CDR1 and CDR2 are SGHRS and YFSETQ. V was pared by 6 bases and J by 3 bases, with 11 bases of the junction left unmatched. The CDR3 length is 15 residues. CDR3 protein: CASKGNRGRDYGYTF. CDR3 DNA sequence: TGCGCCAGCAAAGGGAACAGGGGAAGAGACTATGGCTACACCTTC.

This clone was recorded only once. The genes are TRBV28 and TRBJ2-7; D might be TRBD2 (6 bases). This CDR3 region has 15 residues. Trimming removed 5 bases from V and 5 bases from J, with 19 bases in between. Germline V gene sequence: CDR1 MDHEN, CDR2 SYDVKM. The CDR3 DNA sequence: TGTGCCAGCAGTCAGAGACTAGGGGCCGAGGACGAGCAGTACTTC. This sequence encodes CASSQRLGAEDEQYF.

Only a few counts were recorded for this clone. The chain uses TRBV19 and TRBJ1-5; 7 bases align to TRBD1. Germline CDR1 is LNHDA and CDR2 is SQIVND (reference sequence). This CDR3 contains 14 residues. V lost 11 bases, J lost 4 bases, and 11 bases stayed unmatched. The CDR3 DNA is TGTGCCTCCAGGGGGAAGGGACCTAATCAGCCCCAGCATTTT. Encoded protein: CASRGKGPNQPQHF.

CDR3 protein: CASSLVPGDEQYF. CDR3 DNA: TGTGCCAGCAGCTTAGTACCCGGAGACGAGCAGTACTTC. The rearrangement joins TRBV7-2 to TRBJ2-7, with D unclear. CDR1 is SGHTA, CDR2 FQGNSA, per germline. This CDR3 contains 13 residues. Trimming removed 1 base at V and 5 bases at J, with 9 bases between.

This chain links TRBV18 with TRBJ2-4, with D perhaps matching TRBD1 (6 bases). From germline, CDR1 is KGHSH and CDR2 LQKENI. V was pared by 2 bases and J by 0 bases, with 11 bases between. The CDR3 length is 16 residues. CDR3 bases: TGTGCCAGCTCACCAAAGGACAGTATAGCCAAAAACATTCAGTACTTC. It codes for CASSPKDSIAKNIQYF.

The gene calls are TRBV7-2 and TRBJ2-2; TRBD2 matches 8 bases. CDR1 is SGHTA and CDR2 is FQGNSA in the germline V gene. Germline trimming cut 5 bases from V and 5 bases from J; bases unmatched to any gene: 7. The CDR3 is made up of 15 amino acids. The CDR3 bases are TGTGCCAGCAGCCAGAGACTAGCGCGGACCGGGGAGCTGTTTTTT. It specifies CASSQRLARTGELFF.

J is TRBJ2-3 and V is TRBV5-1; D possibly corresponds to TRBD2 (6 bases). Trimming took off 0 bases at V and 1 base at J, with 9 bases between the two ends. Germline loops: CDR1 SGHRS, CDR2 YFSETQ. The CDR3 runs to 15 residues. The CDR3 loop reads CASSLVGGGTDTQYF. DNA for the CDR3: TGCGCCAGCAGCTTGGTGGGCGGGGGCACAGATACGCAGTATTTT. The variable domain in full, completed from reference TRBV5-1 and TRBJ2-3, reads KAGVTQTPRYLIKTRGQQVTLSCSPISGHRSVSWYQQTPGQGLQFLFEYFSETQRNKGNFPGRFSGRQFSNSRSEMNVSTLELGDSALYLCASSLVGGGTDTQYFGPGTRLTVL.

A few counts support this clone. The chain links TRBV18 to TRBJ2-7; 7 nucleotides line up with TRBD1. The CDR3 is 13 amino acids. Looked up from germline, CDR1 is KGHSH and CDR2 is LQKENI. V lost 0 bases to trimming and J lost 7 bases; unmatched junction nucleotides: 3. As DNA, the CDR3 is TGTGCCAGCTCACCACCGGGACAGATGGAGCAGTACTTC. Amino acids: CASSPPGQMEQYF. The variable domain in full, with the rest retrieved from reference TRBV18 and TRBJ2-7, is NAGVMQNPRHLVRRRGQEARLRCSPMKGHSHVYWYRQLPEEGLKFMVYLQKENIIDESGMPKERFSAEFPKEGPSILRIQQVVRGDSAAYFCASSPPGQMEQYFGPGTRLTVT.